This T cell receptor beta chain comes out of a study of beta chain features in type 1 diabetes. Findings and limits, study-wide: Highly expressing activated T cells could be over-counted with a cDNA template. Among type 1 diabetes patients, VDJ junctions had fewer insertions and more deletions.

With 0 bases removed from V and 4 bases from J, the gap between germline ends came to 10 bases. The CDR3 covers 14 residues. Germline V gene lookup returns CDR1 SGHDT and CDR2 YYEEEE. This clone has only a few counts. What it recognizes is unknown. Sequencing targeted expressed TCRB transcripts, as all isolated RNA had been reverse transcribed. Sequencing was performed with immunoSEQ multiplex PCR; in TCRdb, only in-frame clones are kept and a portion is missing. The sample shows roughly 400,000 clones, around 13% of them seen only once. Sample: naive CD4+ T cells from blood. The chain joins TRBV5-6 to TRBJ2-5; D gene ambiguous. This receptor was obtained from a man aged 25 to 40 in good health. As DNA, the CDR3 is TGTGCCAGCAGCTTGGGCAGGCCCGGAGAGACCCAGTACTTC. Encoded protein: CASSLGRPGETQYF.